These 13 T cell receptor beta chains share one sample of origin, sequenced in a study of blood T cell repertoires in COVID-19. TCRdb's copy holds only in-frame clones and misses some; the assay was immunoSEQ multiplex PCR. Seen here are about 350,000 clones, more than 70% observed once, and the top ten hold under 5%. Sample: peripheral blood. These receptors all stem from a woman between 55 and 75 years old with COVID-19, enrolled during active disease.

The V call is TRBV28, the J call TRBJ1-3, with 12 bases lining up with TRBD1. From germline, CDR1 is MDHEN and CDR2 SYDVKM. Trimming removed 6 bases from V and 5 bases from J; junction bases left unmatched: 5. The CDR3 totals 15 residues. Written as DNA, the CDR3 is TGTGCCAGCAGCAGGGACAGGGGGCGAAGAAACACCATATATTTT. Protein sequence: CASSRDRGRRNTIYF.

This sequence joins TRBV12-3 or TRBV12-4 and TRBJ1-1; D unclear. This CDR3 has 13 residues. V lost 1 base and J 6 bases, leaving 9 bases between the germline ends. The CDR3: CASSLGRRPEAFF. The CDR3 DNA reads as TGTGCCAGCAGTTTAGGTAGGAGACCTGAAGCTTTCTTT.

The V call is TRBV5-1, the J call TRBJ2-3; D may be TRBD1 (5 bases). The V and J ends lost 4 bases and 0 bases respectively, with 12 bases between them. The germline V gene encodes CDR1 SGHRS and CDR2 YFSETQ. This CDR3 contains 15 residues. The CDR3 coding sequence is TGCGCCAGCAGCCTACAGGTTTCTAGCACAGATACGCAGTATTTT. Amino acids: CASSLQVSSTDTQYF. The full variable domain, completed using reference TRBV5-1 and TRBJ2-3, is KAGVTQTPRYLIKTRGQQVTLSCSPISGHRSVSWYQQTPGQGLQFLFEYFSETQRNKGNFPGRFSGRQFSNSRSEMNVSTLELGDSALYLCASSLQVSSTDTQYFGPGTRLTVL.

This chain joins TRBV24-1 and TRBJ2-3; no clear D gene. There are 15 residues in the CDR3. Germline V gene sequence: CDR1 KGHDR, CDR2 SFDVKD. Trimming removed 6 bases from V and 2 bases from J, with 14 bases in between. In DNA, the CDR3 is TGTGCCACCAGTTTTGAGGATTCCGACACAGATACGCAGTATTTT. It codes for CATSFEDSDTDTQYF.

The J gene is TRBJ1-1, the V gene TRBV28; D unclear. Germline V lookup: CDR1 MDHEN, CDR2 SYDVKM. CDR3 length: 13 residues. Trimming left V 3 bases short and J 3 bases short, with 8 bases between. DNA for the CDR3: TGTGCCAGCAGTTTCCAGACATACACTGAAGCTTTCTTT. Its translation is CASSFQTYTEAFF.

The V and J genes are TRBV7-9 and TRBJ1-1, with 7 positions matching TRBD1. The ends lost 4 bases at V and 2 bases at J; junction bases unmatched: 7. The CDR3 is made up of 15 amino acids. Germline V gives CDR1 SEHNR, CDR2 FQNEAQ (reference sequence). The CDR3 spells CASSYWTGANTEAFF. Here the CDR3 DNA reads TGTGCCAGCAGCTACTGGACAGGCGCCAACACTGAAGCTTTCTTT. The whole variable domain, remainder taken from reference TRBV7-9 and TRBJ1-1, is DTGVSQNPRHKITKRGQNVTFRCDPISEHNRLYWYRQTLGQGPEFLTYFQNEAQLEKSRLLSDRFSAERPKGSFSTLEIQRTEQGDSAMYLCASSYWTGANTEAFFGQGTRLTVV.

This chain connects TRBV6-2 or TRBV6-3 to TRBJ2-7, with a possible D match to TRBD1 (6 bases). The CDR3 totals 14 residues. The V gene's germline CDR1 is MNHEY and CDR2 SVGEGT. V was shortened by 2 bases and J by 2 bases, with 10 bases between the two germline ends. CDR3 sequence reads: CASSYGRGTYEQYF. CDR3 DNA: TGTGCCAGCAGTTACGGCAGGGGCACCTACGAGCAGTACTTC.

This clone was detected a few times. The chain recombines TRBV4-1 with TRBJ1-5; 9 nucleotides line up with TRBD1. Trimming at V came to 2 bases and at J to 11 bases, leaving 16 bases not matched to a gene. Germline CDR1 reads MGHRA; CDR2 reads YSYEKL. The CDR3 covers 17 residues. The CDR3 sequence is CASSQLPGQGRQGSQHF. CDR3 nucleotides: TGCGCCAGCAGCCAACTACCGGGACAGGGTCGCCAAGGGTCCCAGCATTTT.

The CDR3 nucleotides are TGTGCCAGCAGTAGCGCCGGGACTAGCCGAGAGACCCAGTACTTC. Translated: CASSSAGTSRETQYF. This sequence joins TRBV6-5 and TRBJ2-5; the match to TRBD2 covers 9 bases. Germline V gene lookup returns CDR1 MNHEY and CDR2 SVGAGI. V was pared by 5 bases and J by 4 bases, with 8 bases of the junction left unmatched. The CDR3 has 15 residues.

The chain combines TRBV25-1 with TRBJ2-3; TRBD1 matches 7 bases. This CDR3 is 13 amino acids long. J was trimmed by 4 bases and V by 3 bases; bases with no gene match: 1. Germline CDR1 and CDR2: MGHDK and SYGVNS. In nucleotides, the CDR3 is TGTGCCAGCAGTGAGACAGGGCCAGATACGCAGTATTTT. Residues: CASSETGPDTQYF.

The chain uses TRBV5-1 and TRBJ1-2; 7 bases fit TRBD1. The CDR3 length is 15 residues. The V segment lost 4 bases and the J segment 0 bases; nucleotides outside the gene matches: 6. Germline V CDR1 and CDR2: SGHRS, YFSETQ. The CDR3 coding sequence is TGCGCCAGCAGCACCCGACAGGGTTCTAACTATGGCTACACCTTC. It encodes CASSTRQGSNYGYTF.

V usage is TRBV9 and J usage is TRBJ2-1; D possibly corresponds to TRBD2 (6 bases). This CDR3 has 15 residues. Germline assignment: CDR1 SGDLS and CDR2 YYNGEE. The ends were cut back, 0 bases at V and 9 bases at J, with 16 bases in the middle. The DNA of the CDR3 is TGTGCCAGCAGCGTAGCCGGTCTAGCGTTCGGTGAGCAGTTCTTC. It specifies CASSVAGLAFGEQFF.

This clone was found once. The chain employs TRBV5-1 and TRBJ1-2; 7 bases line up with TRBD1. From germline, CDR1 is SGHRS and CDR2 YFSETQ. V lost 5 bases to trimming and J lost 3 bases; unmatched junction nucleotides: 10. The CDR3 extends over 15 amino acids. CDR3 DNA: TGCGCCAGCAGAAGGCGGCAGGGGGATGACTATGGCTACACCTTC. Encoded protein: CASRRRQGDDYGYTF.